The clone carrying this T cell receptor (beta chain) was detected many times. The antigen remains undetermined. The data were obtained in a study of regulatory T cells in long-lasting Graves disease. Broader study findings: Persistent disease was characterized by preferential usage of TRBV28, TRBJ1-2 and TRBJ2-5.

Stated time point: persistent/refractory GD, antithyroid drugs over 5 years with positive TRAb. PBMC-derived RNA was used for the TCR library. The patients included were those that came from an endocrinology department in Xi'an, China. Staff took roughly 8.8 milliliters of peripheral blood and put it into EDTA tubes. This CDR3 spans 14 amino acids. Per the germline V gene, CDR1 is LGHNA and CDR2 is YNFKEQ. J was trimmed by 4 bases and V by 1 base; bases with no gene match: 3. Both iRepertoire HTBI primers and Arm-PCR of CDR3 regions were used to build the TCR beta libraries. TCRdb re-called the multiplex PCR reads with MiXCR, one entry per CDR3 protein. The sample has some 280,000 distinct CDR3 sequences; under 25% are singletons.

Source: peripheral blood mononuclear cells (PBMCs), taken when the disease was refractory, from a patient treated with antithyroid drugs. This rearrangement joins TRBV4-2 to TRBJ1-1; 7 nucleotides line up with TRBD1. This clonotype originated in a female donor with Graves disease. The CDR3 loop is CASSQGGTVTEAFF. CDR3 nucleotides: TGTGCCAGCAGCCAAGGAGGGACAGTCACTGAAGCTTTCTTT.